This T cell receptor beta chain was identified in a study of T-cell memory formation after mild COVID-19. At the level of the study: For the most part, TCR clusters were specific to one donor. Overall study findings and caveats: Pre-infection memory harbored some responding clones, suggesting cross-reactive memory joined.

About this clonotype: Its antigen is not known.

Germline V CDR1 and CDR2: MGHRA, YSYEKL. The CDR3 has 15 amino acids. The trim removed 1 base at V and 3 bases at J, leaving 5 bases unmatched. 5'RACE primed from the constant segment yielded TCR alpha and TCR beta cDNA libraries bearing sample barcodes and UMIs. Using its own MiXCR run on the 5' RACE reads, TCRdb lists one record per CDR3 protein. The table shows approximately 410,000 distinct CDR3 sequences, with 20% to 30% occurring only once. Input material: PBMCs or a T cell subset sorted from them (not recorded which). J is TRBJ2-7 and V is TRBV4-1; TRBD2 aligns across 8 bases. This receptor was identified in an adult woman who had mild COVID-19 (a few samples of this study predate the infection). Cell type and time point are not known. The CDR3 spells CASSQGGGYDYEQYF. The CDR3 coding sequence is TGCGCCAGCAGCCAAGGCGGGGGGTACGACTACGAGCAGTACTTC.